This note documents a single TCR beta chain sequence. This sample stems from a study of human T cells and chemical hapten exposure. Germline-derived CDR1 and CDR2 are SGHDT and YYEEEE. The V and J ends lost 1 base and 7 bases respectively, with 12 bases between them. The CDR3 has 14 amino acids. The time point here: pre-sensitization, week 0. The treatment was: therapeutic diphenylcyclopropenone sensitization with weekly scalp DPC. Each donor was an alopecia patient between 18 and 70 years of age who qualified for DPC. TCRdb itself ran the RACE reads through MiXCR, one entry per CDR3 protein. The repertoire consists of about 350,000 distinct CDR3 sequences, with approximately 5% occurring once and the leading ten covering 7% to 10%.

This clonotype originated in a woman aged 18-30 years with alopecia areata. Some clones in this sample may be carry-over from other donors' samples. The sequencing used whole blood, collected in connection with sensitization to the hapten diphenylcyclopropenone (DPC). The V gene is TRBV5-6, the J gene TRBJ2-1; D unclear. In nucleotides, the CDR3 is TGTGCCAGCAGCTTGCAAGGGATGTGGAATGAGCAGTTCTTC. It encodes CASSLQGMWNEQFF.